Below, 21 T cell receptor beta chains from the same sample are listed, as sequenced in a study of T cell repertoires in cytomegalovirus infection. MiXCR was run by TCRdb on the reads, yielding one entry per CDR3 protein. The repertoire includes about 160,000 distinct CDR3 sequences, less than 25% of them detected once, and roughly 27% sits in the top ten. For these receptors, no antigen is known. Sample: CD8+ T cells from cultured PBMCs, taken from culture after CMV antigen stimulation. The receptors originated from a human donor in good health (CMV status not recorded). Some clones in this sample may be carry-over from other donors' samples.

The rearrangement uses TRBV6-5 and TRBJ1-3; TRBD1 matches 7 bases. V trimming: 2 bases; J trimming: 7 bases; junction bases outside the gene matches: 5. Germline V lookup: CDR1 MNHEY, CDR2 SVGAGI. The CDR3 length is 14 residues. CDR3 nucleotide sequence: TGTGCCAGCAGTTACGCTAGGGGGCTGAACACCATATATTTT. Protein sequence: CASSYARGLNTIYF.

This clonotype was seen only a few times. The chain uses TRBV4-1 and TRBJ2-7; the match to TRBD1 covers 8 bases. After removal of 3 bases from V and 0 bases from J, the junction contained 19 bases not matched to a gene. The germline gives CDR1 MGHRA, CDR2 YSYEKL. This CDR3 contains 20 residues. The CDR3 sequence: CASSHWGTRGRGESSYEQYF. The CDR3 DNA follows: TGCGCCAGCAGCCATTGGGGGACCAGGGGGCGAGGTGAAAGCTCCTACGAGCAGTACTTC.

This chain connects TRBV12-3 or TRBV12-4 to TRBJ2-5; D may correspond to TRBD1 or TRBD2 (5 bases each). The CDR3 totals 12 residues. The ends were cut back, 8 bases at V and 5 bases at J, with 12 bases in the middle. CDR3 bases: TGTGCCAGCCGGGGCAGTGGCGAGACCCAGTACTTC. As protein: CASRGSGETQYF.

This clonotype came up many times. The chain joins TRBV7-2 to TRBJ2-7; 8 bases agree with TRBD1. J was trimmed by 2 bases and V by 4 bases; bases with no gene match: 10. Germline CDR1 reads SGHTA; CDR2 reads FQGNSA. This CDR3 comprises 16 residues. The chain's CDR3 is CASSSWTGKDPYEQYF. CDR3 coding DNA: TGTGCCAGCAGCTCCTGGACAGGGAAAGATCCCTACGAGCAGTACTTC. Supplemented by reference TRBV7-2 and TRBJ2-7, the full variable domain reads GAGVSQSPSNKVTEKGKDVELRCDPISGHTALYWYRQSLGQGLEFLIYFQGNSAPDKSGLPSDRFSAERTGGSVSTLTIQRTQQEDSAVYLCASSSWTGKDPYEQYFGPGTRLTVT.

Many counts were recorded for this clonotype. The chain employs TRBV7-2 and TRBJ1-1; maybe TRBD1 (6 bases). V dropped 7 bases and J dropped 1 base, with 13 bases sitting between them. This CDR3 is 14 amino acids long. Per the germline V gene, CDR1 is SGHTA and CDR2 is FQGNSA. The chain's CDR3 is CASNEGRGNTEAFF. Here the CDR3 DNA reads TGTGCCAGCAACGAGGGCAGGGGGAACACTGAAGCTTTCTTT.

The V gene is TRBV19, the J gene TRBJ1-1; no clear D. The V end was cut by 3 bases, the J end by 3 bases, with 17 bases between. Germline V gene data show CDR1 as LNHDA and CDR2 as SQIVND (reference sequence). CDR3 length: 16 amino acids. The CDR3 nucleotides are TGTGCCAGTAGTATTGAAGGAGGACGGGCCGACACTGAAGCTTTCTTT. This translates into CASSIEGGRADTEAFF. Drawing the rest from reference TRBV19 and TRBJ1-1, the complete variable domain is DGGITQSPKYLFRKEGQNVTLSCEQNLNHDAMYWYRQDPGQGLRLIYYSQIVNDFQKGDIAEGYSVSREKKESFPLTVTSAQKNPTAFYLCASSIEGGRADTEAFFGQGTRLTVV.

The chain links TRBV28 to TRBJ2-3, with D tentatively TRBD2 (7 bases). Germline CDR1 is MDHEN and CDR2 is SYDVKM. V lost 7 bases, J lost 0 bases, and 14 bases lay in between. The CDR3 is 15 residues long. The CDR3 loop is CASIDGGASTDTQYF. As DNA, the CDR3 is TGTGCCAGCATCGATGGGGGGGCAAGCACAGATACGCAGTATTTT.

The chain uses TRBV7-2 and TRBJ1-6; 7 bases match TRBD1. Germline assignment: CDR1 SGHTA and CDR2 FQGNSA. V was pared by 10 bases and J by 6 bases, with 6 bases of the junction left unmatched. This CDR3 has 13 amino acids. CDR3 in DNA: TGTGCCACCTGGGACAGCGCTAATTCACCCCTCCACTTT. Translating it yields CATWDSANSPLHF.

This clonotype was seen only once. The chain joins TRBV6-2 or TRBV6-3 to TRBJ2-5; 8 nucleotides match TRBD1. Looked up from germline, CDR1 is MNHEY and CDR2 is SVGEGT. V gave up 7 bases and J gave up 4 bases; unmatched junction bases: 8. The CDR3 runs to 14 residues. CDR3 sequence reads: CASTFGRGRETQYF. In nucleotides, the CDR3 is TGTGCCAGCACCTTCGGCAGGGGGCGAGAGACCCAGTACTTC.

The chain links TRBV11-2 to TRBJ2-1; D is perhaps TRBD1 or TRBD2 (6 bases each). V lost 3 bases, J lost 2 bases, and 17 bases lay in between. The CDR3 is 17 residues long. CDR1 is SGHAT and CDR2 is FQNNGV in the germline V gene. This chain's CDR3 is CASSFNAGHGTYNEQFF. The CDR3 DNA follows: TGTGCCAGCAGCTTTAACGCGGGACACGGAACCTACAATGAGCAGTTCTTC.

The chain recombines TRBV4-1 with TRBJ2-3; 7 positions match TRBD1. Germline CDR1 and CDR2: MGHRA and YSYEKL. The junction had 4 bases not matched to a gene; V was cut back by 8 bases and J by 5 bases. This CDR3 contains 12 residues. The CDR3 is CASAGGRDTQYF. DNA for the CDR3: TGCGCCAGCGCAGGGGGAAGAGATACGCAGTATTTT.

CDR3 sequence (DNA): TGTGCCAGCAGCTCTCTCCAGGGGACCCTAGTCGAGCAGTACTTC. This gives the protein CASSSLQGTLVEQYF. The chain couples TRBV7-3 to TRBJ2-7, with D possibly matching TRBD1 (6 bases). Germline assignment: CDR1 SGHTA and CDR2 FQGTGA. V lost 4 bases to trimming and J lost 6 bases, with 19 bases between them. This CDR3 contains 15 residues. Full variable domain (outside the CDR3, taken from reference TRBV7-3 and TRBJ2-7): GAGVSQTPSNKVTEKGKYVELRCDPISGHTALYWYRQSLGQGPEFLIYFQGTGAADDSGLPNDRFFAVRPEGSVSTLKIQRTERGDSAVYLCASSSLQGTLVEQYFGPGTRLTVT.

The V gene is TRBV7-8, the J gene TRBJ1-2, with TRBD1 matching 8 bases. The J segment lost 3 bases and the V segment lost 5 bases, leaving 2 bases of the junction unmatched. This CDR3 contains 13 residues. Germline V lookup: CDR1 SGHVS, CDR2 FQNEAQ. CDR3 DNA sequence: TGTGCCAGCAGCGCGGGACAGGACTATGGCTACACCTTC. It is translated as CASSAGQDYGYTF.

The chain joins TRBV27 to TRBJ1-4; maybe TRBD1 (6 bases). This CDR3 is 15 amino acids long. Germline values: CDR1 MNHEY, CDR2 SMNVEV (reference sequence). The germline V and J ends were trimmed by 2 bases and 8 bases, with 15 bases remaining between them. CDR3 coding DNA: TGTGCCAGCAGTTTACTGGCCAGGGGCTCAGAAAAACTGTTTTTT. Protein sequence: CASSLLARGSEKLFF.

This sequence joins TRBV11-2 and TRBJ1-6; 8 nucleotides line up with TRBD1. CDR1 SGHAT and CDR2 FQNNGV come from the germline V gene. J gave up 6 bases and V 3 bases, and 7 bases lay outside the gene matches. This CDR3 region has 16 residues. The CDR3 DNA reads TGTGCCAGCAGCTTCCTACTGGACAGGGTTAATTCACCCCTCCACTTT. Amino acid sequence: CASSFLLDRVNSPLHF. Using reference TRBV11-2 and TRBJ1-6 for the parts outside the CDR3, the full variable domain is EAGVAQSPRYKIIEKRQSVAFWCNPISGHATLYWYQQILGQGPKLLIQFQNNGVVDDSQLPKDRFSAERLKGVDSTLKIQPAKLEDSAVYLCASSFLLDRVNSPLHFGNGTRLTVT.

This clonotype has a handful of counts. The chain is built from TRBV12-3 or TRBV12-4 and TRBJ1-5; 7 bases line up with TRBD1. J was trimmed by 0 bases and V by 5 bases; bases with no gene match: 4. The CDR3 has 15 residues. CDR3: CASSQGGSSNQPQHF. CDR3 nucleotides: TGTGCCAGCAGTCAGGGGGGTTCTAGCAATCAGCCCCAGCATTTT.

V and J are TRBV7-2 and TRBJ2-2, with 11 bases lining up with TRBD1. The germline V gene has CDR1 SGHTA and CDR2 FQGNSA. The CDR3 has 19 residues. The trim removed 3 bases at V and 3 bases at J, leaving 12 bases unmatched. CDR3 sequence (DNA): TGTGCCAGCAGCTTTAAGCTCCGGGACAGGGGGGGAGACACCGGGGAGCTGTTTTTT. It codes for CASSFKLRDRGGDTGELFF.

The chain is built from TRBV11-2 and TRBJ2-7; 11 bases align to TRBD1. V dropped 1 base and J dropped 2; count of bases not matched to a gene: 25. Germline V lookup: CDR1 SGHAT, CDR2 FQNNGV. CDR3 length equals 23 residues. The CDR3 bases are TGTGCCAGCAGCTTAGGGGGATTTGAGATAAATTTTTCACGGGACAGGGGGGCCTACGAGCAGTACTTC. It is translated as CASSLGGFEINFSRDRGAYEQYF.

This chain uses TRBV12-3 or TRBV12-4 with TRBJ1-3; D might be TRBD1 (6 bases). This CDR3 comprises 14 residues. The V and J ends lost 6 bases and 4 bases respectively, with 13 bases between them. For the CDR3, the DNA is TGTGCCAGCAGACGTACAGGGTCCGGAAACACCATATATTTT. Translating gives CASRRTGSGNTIYF.

This clonotype was detected many times. CDR3 DNA sequence: TGCGCCAGCAGCCAAGATCCGGGTAGCACAGATACGCAGTATTTT. Amino acids: CASSQDPGSTDTQYF. The V call is TRBV4-3, the J call TRBJ2-3; D gene uncertain. The CDR3 is 15 residues long. V was shortened by 0 bases and J by 0 bases, with 7 bases between the two germline ends. Germline assignment: CDR1 LGHNA and CDR2 YSLEER.

The rearrangement uses TRBV19 and TRBJ1-2; 7 positions match TRBD1. The CDR3 is 15 residues long. Per the germline V gene, CDR1 is LNHDA and CDR2 is SQIVND (reference sequence). Unmatched junction bases numbered 7, after V lost 6 bases and J lost 0 bases. The CDR3 region has the DNA TGTGCCAGTAGGGAGAGGGACAGATCTAACTATGGCTACACCTTC. It yields the protein CASRERDRSNYGYTF. Full variable domain (remainder filled in from reference TRBV19 and TRBJ1-2): DGGITQSPKYLFRKEGQNVTLSCEQNLNHDAMYWYRQDPGQGLRLIYYSQIVNDFQKGDIAEGYSVSREKKESFPLTVTSAQKNPTAFYLCASRERDRSNYGYTFGSGTRLTVV.